This T cell receptor (beta chain) was retrieved from a study of cytomegalovirus exposure and HLA in healthy donors. As for the study in general: An early release of data contained 80 million to 85 million unique TCRs, which came from HLA-typed donors.

The J segment lost 3 bases and the V segment lost 3 bases, leaving 9 bases of the junction unmatched. Germline V gene data show CDR1 as ENHRY and CDR2 as SYGVKD. The CDR3 is 17 residues long. 60 Vbeta and 13 Jbeta primers were used in PCR. TCRdb's table, derived via immunoSEQ multiplex PCR, lists solely in-frame clones and lacks some. The data contain around 300,000 clones, around nine tenths of them singletons. As to this clone: The antigen is undetermined.

Study findings and constraints: Earlier findings revealed that most TCR beta V segments proved productive either about 87% or about 30% of the time. Analyses of presence and absence presupposed an approximately uniform sequencing depth across donors.

The TCR comes from a woman between 18 and 29 years old in good health and CMV-seronegative. The sequenced sample was PBMCs. V usage is TRBV10-3 and J usage is TRBJ2-3; the match to TRBD2 covers 10 bases. CDR3 in DNA: TGTGCCATCAGTGACCCCGTAGCGGGGGGCGAGACAGATACGCAGTATTTT. Its translation: CAISDPVAGGETDTQYF.